Here is one TCR beta chain with its context. Its recognized antigen is unknown. Taken from cysteine to phenylalanine, the CDR3 has 14 residues. The DNA is not on file. CDR1 MRHNA and CDR2 SNTAGT were looked up in the germline V gene. The record originates from a study of T cells expressing NK-cell markers (dated by TCRdb to the early 2020s). General notes on the study: TCR beta-chain repertoires were profiled in sorted CD3+CD56+NKG2C+, CD3+CD56+NKG2C- and CD3+CD56-NKG2C+ T-cell subsets from about 8 donors. Among the eight sequenced donors, seven were HCMV-seropositive and one was HCMV-seronegative. The eight sequenced donors were randomly selected healthy volunteers, three men and five women. The libraries were sequenced on Illumina HiSeq 2000/2500, MiSeq or NextSeq, producing 2 x 150 bp reads.

HCMV serostatus was determined by detecting HCMV-specific IgG in serum with a commercial ELISA kit. Ficoll density gradient centrifugation was used to isolate peripheral blood mononuclear cells from blood. Paper-wide results and their limitations: Whether the expanded NKG2C-expressing T cell clones were specific for HCMV antigens remained unclear. In six or seven donors, the dominant CD3+CD56+NKG2C+ clonotypes ranked among the top 10 CD8+ clonotypes, making up about 1.0-7.0% of CD8+ T cells. Those dominant clonotypes were again the most abundant among CD3+CD56-NKG2C+ cells in a handful of donors, at about 28.3-60.1%.

The reads were generated on an Illumina HiSeq 2000. 5'RACE template switching, by which a universal primer site and unique molecular identifiers were added, was used to make TCR beta cDNA libraries. cDNA synthesis was primed from the TCR beta constant segment and was followed by two successive PCR amplification steps. Per the source publication's procedure: MIGEC was used to demultiplex reads and group reads by UMI, and MiTCR was used to assemble and quantify clonotypes. To exclude erroneous sequences, any TCR cDNA sequence not supported by at least two reads was discarded. Downstream repertoire analysis used the tcR package, and clonotypes were matched across fractions by CDR3 nucleotide sequence plus V segment. Antigen specificity was annotated against VDJdb with VDJmatch, allowing one amino acid substitution in CDR3. Once TCRdb had reprocessed the reads, it stored one entry per CDR3 protein sequence and supplied no DNA. The V and J calls were determined by TCRdb, not by the authors. The sample table on file contains 350,000 to 450,000 distinct CDR3 sequences. The ten largest clones take up roughly 5.5% of the sample.

The sequenced sample was blood T cells: a sorted CD56 or NKG2C T cell subset, CD4+ or CD8+ T cells, or bulk PBMC T cells (not recorded which). The TCR was taken from a man aged 18-75 years in good health. Recombination connected TRBV6-4 to TRBJ1-1; TCRdb designates TRBD1, a call that cannot be tested without DNA. This receptor carries the CDR3 CASSETGLSTEAFF.